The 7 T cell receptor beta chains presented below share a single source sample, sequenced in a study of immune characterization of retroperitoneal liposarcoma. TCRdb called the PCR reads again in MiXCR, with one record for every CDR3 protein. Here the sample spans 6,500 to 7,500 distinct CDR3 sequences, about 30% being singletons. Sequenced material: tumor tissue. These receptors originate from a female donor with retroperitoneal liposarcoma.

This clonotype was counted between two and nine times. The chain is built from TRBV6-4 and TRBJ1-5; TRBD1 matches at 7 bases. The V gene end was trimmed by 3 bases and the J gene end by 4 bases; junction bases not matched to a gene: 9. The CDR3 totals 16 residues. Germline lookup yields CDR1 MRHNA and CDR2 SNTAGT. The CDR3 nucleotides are TGTGCCAGCAGTGAAGAACGCGGGGGACAGAATCAGCCCCAGCATTTT. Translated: CASSEERGGQNQPQHF.

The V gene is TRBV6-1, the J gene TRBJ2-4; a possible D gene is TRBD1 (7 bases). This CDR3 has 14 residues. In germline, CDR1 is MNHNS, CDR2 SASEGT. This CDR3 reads CVTQGGSSKNIQYF. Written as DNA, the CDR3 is TGTGTCACTCAGGGGGGCTCGTCCAAAAACATTCAGTACTTC.

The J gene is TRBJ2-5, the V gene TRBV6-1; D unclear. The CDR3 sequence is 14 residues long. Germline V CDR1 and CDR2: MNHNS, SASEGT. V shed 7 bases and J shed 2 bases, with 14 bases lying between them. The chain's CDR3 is CASTPLASQETQYF. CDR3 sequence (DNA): TGTGCCAGCACCCCCCTGGCGTCTCAAGAGACCCAGTACTTC.

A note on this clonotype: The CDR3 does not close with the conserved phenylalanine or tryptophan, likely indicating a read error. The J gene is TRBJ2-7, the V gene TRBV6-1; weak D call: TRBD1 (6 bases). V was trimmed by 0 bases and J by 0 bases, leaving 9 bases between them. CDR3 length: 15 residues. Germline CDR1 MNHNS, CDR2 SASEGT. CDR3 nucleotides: TGTGCCAGCAGTGAAGCGACAGGCGACTCCTACGAGCAGTACTTA. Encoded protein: CASSEATGDSYEQYL.

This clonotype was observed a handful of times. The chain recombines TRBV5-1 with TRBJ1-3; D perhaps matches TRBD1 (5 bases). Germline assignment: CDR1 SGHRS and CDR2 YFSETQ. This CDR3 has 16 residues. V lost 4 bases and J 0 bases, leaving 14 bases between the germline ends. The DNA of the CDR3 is TGCGCCAGCAGCAGAGGACATTCCGACTCTGGAAACACCATATATTTT. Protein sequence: CASSRGHSDSGNTIYF. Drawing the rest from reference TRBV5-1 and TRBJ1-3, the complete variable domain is KAGVTQTPRYLIKTRGQQVTLSCSPISGHRSVSWYQQTPGQGLQFLFEYFSETQRNKGNFPGRFSGRQFSNSRSEMNVSTLELGDSALYLCASSRGHSDSGNTIYFGEGSWLTVV.

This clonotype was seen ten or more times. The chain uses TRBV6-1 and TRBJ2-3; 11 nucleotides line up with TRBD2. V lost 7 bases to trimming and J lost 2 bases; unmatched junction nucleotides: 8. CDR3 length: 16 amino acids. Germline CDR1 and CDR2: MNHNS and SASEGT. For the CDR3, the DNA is TGTGCCAGCACCAGACTAGCGGGAATGGTCACAGATACGCAGTATTTT. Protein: CASTRLAGMVTDTQYF.

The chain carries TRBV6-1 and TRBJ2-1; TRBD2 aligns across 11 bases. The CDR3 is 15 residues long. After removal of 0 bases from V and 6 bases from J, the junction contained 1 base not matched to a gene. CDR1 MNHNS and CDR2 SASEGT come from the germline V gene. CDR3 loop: CASSEASGGANEQFF. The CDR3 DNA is TGTGCCAGCAGTGAAGCTAGCGGGGGGGCCAATGAGCAGTTCTTC.